These T cell receptor beta chains were read from a single sample in a study of T cell responses to AZD1222 COVID-19 vaccine. Using immunoSEQ multiplex PCR, the repertoire was profiled, and TCRdb retains in-frame clones only, with some absent. The sample table sets out about 140,000 clones. The specimen sequenced was peripheral blood. These receptors came from an adult in good health. The CDR3 runs from the conserved cysteine through the conserved F or W. A D gene is named only where the DNA matches it firmly.

TRBJ1-1 . TRBV19 TGTGCCAGTAGTACCCGGGACACCCCACGGAACACTGAAGCTTTCTTT CASSTRDTPRNTEAFF
TRBJ1-3 . TRBV5-1 TGCGCCAGCAGCTTGGCCGCTTGGGGTCTTCCCTCTGGAAACACCATATATTTT CASSLAAWGLPSGNTIYF
TRBJ1-5 . TRBV28 TGTGCCAGCAGTTTAGAAGGAGTTAATCAGCCCCAGCATTTT CASSLEGVNQPQHF
TRBJ2-5 . TRBV30 TGTGCGGGGGGCAGGAACACAGAGACCCAGTACTTC CAGGRNTETQYF
TRBJ1-6 . TRBV29-1 TGCAGCGTCAAGGTAGCGGGGAATTCACCCCTCCACTTT CSVKVAGNSPLHF
TRBJ2-2 . TRBV19 TGTGCCAGTAGTAGTCTGGGGAGTCCCGGGGAGCTGTTTTTT CASSSLGSPGELFF
TRBJ2-3 . TRBV4-2 TGTGCCAGCAGCCATCCGACTAGTGGTACAGATACGCAGTATTTT CASSHPTSGTDTQYF
TRBJ1-4 . TRBV18 TGTGCCAGCTCCCTAAGGGAGGATGAAAAACTGTTTTTT CASSLREDEKLFF
TRBJ2-7 . TRBV10-3 TGTGCCATCAGTGACGGGGTGACCTACGAGCAGTACTTC CAISDGVTYEQYF
TRBJ1-1 . TRBV4-3 TGCGCCAGCAGCCAAGAGCTCTTCTTGGGGGCTGAAGCTTTCTTT CASSQELFLGAEAFF
TRBJ2-7 . TRBV5-6 TGTGCCAGCAGCACATTTCATCCGGCCGAGCAGTACTTC CASSTFHPAEQYF
TRBJ1-5 . TRBV2 TGTGCCAGCAGTGAAGTTGGTCCCAACCGCAATCAGCCCCAGCATTTT CASSEVGPNRNQPQHF
TRBJ2-2 . TRBV7-9 TGTGCCTACGCCGGGGGCACCGGGGAGCTGTTTTTT CAYAGGTGELFF
TRBJ2-2 TRBD2 TRBV19 TGTGCCAGTACACTAGCGGGGACCCTAGGGGAGCTGTTTTTT CASTLAGTLGELFF
TRBJ2-7 . TRBV30 TGTGCCTGGAGTGTACGTCGGGGTAGTGAGGGCTACGAGCAGTACTTC CAWSVRRGSEGYEQYF
TRBJ2-2 TRBD1 TRBV19 TGTGCCAGTAGTCTCCACCCGGGACAGGGGAGCACCGGGGAGCTGTTTTTT CASSLHPGQGSTGELFF
TRBJ1-1 . TRBV2 TGTGCCAGCCTAAAGGGGCAGGTGCGGAGCACTGAAGCTTTCTTT CASLKGQVRSTEAFF
TRBJ2-2 . TRBV5-1 TGCGCCAGCAGCTTGGGGACAAACCCCGGGGCCGGGGAGCTGTTTTTT CASSLGTNPGAGELFF
TRBJ1-1 . TRBV5-1 TGCGCCAGCAGCCCTGGACGGACGAACACTGAAGCTTTCTTT CASSPGRTNTEAFF
TRBJ2-5 . TRBV2 TGTGCCAGCACCCCAGGTCCACAAGAGACCCAGTACTTC CASTPGPQETQYF
TRBJ1-1 . TRBV7-9 TGTGCCAGCAGCTATAGGGGCACTGAAGCTTTCTTT CASSYRGTEAFF
TRBJ1-4 . TRBV11-2 TGTGCCAGCAGCATGCGGGTAGGGGGTAATGAAAAACTGTTTTTT CASSMRVGGNEKLFF
TRBJ1-1 . TRBV5-1 TGCGCCAGCAGTAGATGGGAAAAGAACACTGAAGCTTTCTTT CASSRWEKNTEAFF
TRBJ2-7 TRBD2 TRBV28 TGTGCCAGCAGTCCCCCGACCTCTATAGCGGGGGGGCCCTACGAGCAGTACTTC CASSPPTSIAGGPYEQYF
TRBJ1-1 . TRBV7-2 TGTGCCAGCAGCTTAGGGGTCCACAGGGTTCAGGCTTTCTTT CASSLGVHRVQAFF
TRBJ1-2 . TRBV18 TGTGCCAGCTCACCAGGGAACTATGGCTACACCTTC CASSPGNYGYTF
TRBJ1-2 TRBD1 TRBV3-1/TRBV3-2 TGTGCCAGCAGCCTGCGACAGGGGGTTGGCTACACCTTC CASSLRQGVGYTF
TRBJ1-1 TRBD1 TRBV18 TGTGCCAGCTCACCAAGAGAGGGGGCGGGCACTGAAGCTTTCTTT CASSPREGAGTEAFF
TRBJ1-5 . TRBV6-5 TGTGCCAGCACCCTAAGCGGAGGAATACATCAGCCCCAGCATTTT CASTLSGGIHQPQHF
TRBJ1-6 . TRBV30 TGTGCCTGGAGTGTACTCTCCCCAAATGGCAGGGTTTCACCCCTCCACTTT CAWSVLSPNGRVSPLHF
TRBJ2-7 . TRBV9 TGTGCCAGCAGCGTGGGGGGGACACCAACCTACGAGCAGTACTTC CASSVGGTPTYEQYF
TRBJ2-7 . TRBV4-1 TGCGCCAGCAGCCACTACGACATCTCTCAAGGGTACGAGCAGTACTTC CASSHYDISQGYEQYF
TRBJ1-1 . TRBV19 TGTGCCAGTATTTCAGTGCCGGGCCGGAGCGGGGCTTTCTTT CASISVPGRSGAFF